The 15 T cell receptor beta chains presented below share a single source sample, sequenced in a study of radiation and T cells in renal cell carcinoma (dated by TCRdb to about 2020). The library was produced with the immunoSEQ multiplex PCR assay. TCRdb obtained this table from immuneACCESS and retained in-frame rearrangements with V and J assigned. These tables miss some clones; where compared with another copy, unresolved V genes account for less than half of the shortfall, and the remainder is unexplained. In this sample the table shows some 140,000 clones, 88% of which occur a single time. The ten largest make up about 12% of the sample. The label giving this sample's time point can be read as: baseline pretreatment blood. Explained via the paper, the treatment or condition label denotes: 15 Gy SBRT to primary tumor, nephrectomy 4 weeks later. This sample comprised blood, obtained from a patient whose treatment included radiotherapy and nephrectomy. The receptors shown here come from a woman aged 45-60 years with renal cell carcinoma.

The chain carries TRBV4-2 and TRBJ2-5, with TRBD2 matching 8 bases. The CDR3 has 16 residues. CDR1 and CDR2 from the germline V gene are LGHNA and YNFKEQ. Unmatched junction bases numbered 10, after V lost 0 bases and J lost 7 bases. The CDR3: CASSQDLDGGARTQYF. CDR3 bases: TGTGCCAGCAGCCAAGATTTGGACGGGGGGGCTAGGACCCAGTACTTC.

The rearrangement joins TRBV7-9 to TRBJ2-7, with a possible D match to TRBD1 (5 bases). This CDR3 comprises 14 residues. Germline V gene sequence: CDR1 SEHNR, CDR2 FQNEAQ (reference sequence). V was pared by 1 base and J by 5 bases, with 12 bases between. The CDR3 nucleotides read TGTGCCAGCAGCTTAGGGCAGGGCCCCCACGAGCAGTACTTC. As protein: CASSLGQGPHEQYF.

The chain carries TRBV6-1 and TRBJ2-5; TRBD1 matches at 9 bases. With V trimmed by 7 bases and J by 4 bases, 10 bases remained unmatched. The CDR3 consists of 15 residues. CDR1 and CDR2 (germline): MNHNS, SASEGT. The CDR3 here is CASTRTRDRAETQYF. CDR3 nucleotides: TGTGCCAGCACCCGAACCCGGGACAGGGCAGAGACCCAGTACTTC.

Ten or more counts support this clone. The chain couples TRBV6-5 to TRBJ2-5; 10 bases agree with TRBD2. The germline V gene encodes CDR1 MNHEY and CDR2 SVGAGI. CDR3 length equals 15 residues. J was trimmed by 6 bases and V by 6 bases; bases with no gene match: 10. In DNA form, the CDR3 reads TGTGCCAGCAGCAGCACTAGCGGGGTCGAAAAGACCCAGTACTTC. As protein: CASSSTSGVEKTQYF.

The J gene is TRBJ1-2, the V gene TRBV2, with TRBD1 matching over 7 bases. V trimming: 7 bases; J trimming: 7 bases; junction bases outside the gene matches: 15. The CDR3 sequence is 15 residues long. The V gene's germline CDR1 is SNHLY and CDR2 FYNNEI. The CDR3 DNA sequence: TGTGCCAGCACTATGGTTAAAACAGGGGTCTTTGGCTACACCTTC. As protein: CASTMVKTGVFGYTF. Full variable domain (remainder filled in from reference TRBV2 and TRBJ1-2): EPEVTQTPSHQVTQMGQEVILRCVPISNHLYFYWYRQILGQKVEFLVSFYNNEISEKSEIFDDQFSVERPDGSNFTLKIRSTKLEDSAMYFCASTMVKTGVFGYTFGSGTRLTVV.

This chain uses TRBV19 with TRBJ1-1; D is perhaps TRBD1 (5 bases). CDR3 length: 13 amino acids. Trimming shortened V by 2 bases and J by 4 bases, and 8 bases separated the two germline ends. From germline, CDR1 is LNHDA and CDR2 SQIVND (reference sequence). This CDR3 is CASSITGGTEAFF. The CDR3 nucleotides are TGTGCCAGTAGTATAACGGGGGGCACTGAAGCTTTCTTT.

The chain carries TRBV19 and TRBJ1-5; D gene uncertain. The CDR3 covers 14 residues. Germline CDR1 LNHDA, CDR2 SQIVND (reference sequence). Deletions cut 4 bases from V and 0 bases from J, with 7 bases between. CDR3 loop: CASSKGDSNQPQHF. CDR3 coding DNA: TGTGCCAGTAGTAAAGGAGATAGCAATCAGCCCCAGCATTTT.

The CDR3 DNA reads as TGTGCCAGCAGCCAAACAGGGTCCCCTGGAAACACCATATATTTT. Translation gives CASSQTGSPGNTIYF. The V gene is TRBV7-9, the J gene TRBJ1-3; possibly TRBD1 for D (6 bases). CDR1 and CDR2 (germline): SEHNR, FQNEAQ (reference sequence). This CDR3 is built from 15 residues. V lost 5 bases and J lost 2, with 13 bases in between.

The chain has TRBV19 and TRBJ1-2; the D is unclear. CDR1 is LNHDA and CDR2 is SQIVND in the germline V gene (reference sequence). The CDR3 covers 14 residues. The ends were cut back, 4 bases at V and 1 base at J, with 10 bases in the middle. CDR3: CASSSRPYNYGYTF. The DNA for the CDR3 is TGTGCCAGTAGTAGCAGGCCATATAACTATGGCTACACCTTC.

This clone has a single count. The chain recombines TRBV6-5 with TRBJ2-7; possible D gene TRBD2, 5 bases. V lost 8 bases to trimming and J lost 0 bases, with 14 bases between them. This CDR3 comprises 14 residues. Germline CDR1 is MNHEY and CDR2 is SVGAGI. The DNA of the CDR3 is TGTGCCAGCCGAAGGGAAGGAGGCTCCTACGAGCAGTACTTC. It yields the protein CASRREGGSYEQYF.

The gene calls are TRBV2 and TRBJ2-1; 8 nucleotides line up with TRBD1. CDR3 length: 15 amino acids. Germline V gene sequence: CDR1 SNHLY, CDR2 FYNNEI. After removal of 11 bases from V and 5 bases from J, the junction contained 14 bases not matched to a gene. In DNA form, the CDR3 reads TGTGCCGGTACTCAGGGGGCGCGGGGAGACAATGAGCAGTTCTTC. The encoded protein is CAGTQGARGDNEQFF.

The J gene is TRBJ1-2, the V gene TRBV23-1, with D perhaps matching TRBD1 (6 bases). TRBV23-1 has ORF status, its function being uncertain. The CDR3 is 15 residues long. The ends were cut back, 0 bases at V and 5 bases at J, with 13 bases in the middle. CDR3 nucleotides: TGCGCCAGCAGTCAATCCCCGGACACAGGGTATGGCTACACCTTC. It translates to CASSQSPDTGYGYTF.

The DNA of the CDR3 is TGTGCCAGCAGCTCCGGCCGGGCCCGGGAGACCCAGTACTTC. Translating it yields CASSSGRARETQYF. This chain links TRBV7-2 with TRBJ2-5; D unclear. V shed 4 bases and J shed 5 bases, with 14 bases lying between them. In germline, CDR1 is SGHTA, CDR2 FQGNSA. The CDR3 runs to 14 residues. Complete variable domain (other parts from reference TRBV7-2 and TRBJ2-5): GAGVSQSPSNKVTEKGKDVELRCDPISGHTALYWYRQSLGQGLEFLIYFQGNSAPDKSGLPSDRFSAERTGGSVSTLTIQRTQQEDSAVYLCASSSGRARETQYFGPGTRLLVL.

The rearrangement links TRBV18 to TRBJ1-1; 7 bases align to TRBD1. Trimming at V came to 2 bases and at J to 1 base, leaving 7 bases not matched to a gene. The CDR3 length is 16 residues. Germline V gene lookup returns CDR1 KGHSH and CDR2 LQKENI. The CDR3 here is CASSPKGQLPNTEAFF. The CDR3 DNA sequence: TGTGCCAGCTCACCAAAGGGACAGTTACCGAACACTGAAGCTTTCTTT.

This clone was observed a handful of times. The V and J genes are TRBV5-6 and TRBJ1-1, with D possibly matching TRBD1 (6 bases). Germline V CDR1 and CDR2: SGHDT, YYEEEE. Trimming stripped 2 bases from V and 5 bases from J, with 10 bases between. The length of the CDR3 is 13 residues. The CDR3 sequence is CASSFTGRTEAFF. For the CDR3, the DNA is TGTGCCAGCAGCTTTACAGGGAGGACTGAAGCTTTCTTT.